This T cell receptor beta chain was identified during a study of cytomegalovirus exposure and HLA in healthy donors. Study as a whole: The 550 to 800 first-cohort repertoires and the 100 to 150 validation repertoires shared the same platform, a later analysis reported.

Sequencing used immunoSEQ multiplex PCR; TCRdb keeps in-frame clones, though not all of them. Of some 76,000 clones in the sample, 94% are singletons; the top ten hold less than 2.5%. Trimming took 6 bases from V and 0 from J, leaving 6 bases between them. This CDR3 has 11 amino acids. Germline CDR1 and CDR2: SQVTM and ANQGSEA. Donors were drawn from the 120-subject validation cohort, separate from the approximately 670-subject first cohort. This rearrangement joins TRBV29-1 to TRBJ2-7, with D unclear. This clonotype was sampled from a woman aged 18-30 years in good health and CMV-seronegative. Input material: PBMCs. In DNA, the CDR3 is TGCAGCGTGAGGAACTCCTACGAGCAGTACTTC. Residues: CSVRNSYEQYF.